This T cell receptor beta chain comes out of a study of T cells after yellow fever vaccination (dated by TCRdb to the late 2010s). In terms of the full investigation: Libraries from fractions with low cell numbers were prepared with the SMART-Seq v4 Ultra Low Input RNA kit. To track T-cell clones before and after primary and booster YFV17D yellow fever vaccination, bulk TCR alpha and beta repertoires were sequenced longitudinally. Two healthy male donors, one aged 18 to 30 and one aged 30 to 40 years, made up the cohort. Blood samples were taken at several timepoints before and after primary and secondary immunization, and bulk PBMC replicates and cell subsets were isolated. Study-wide conclusions, independent of this receptor: The study included only a couple of donors, which limits how far the findings can be generalized. The secondary T-cell response was weaker than the primary response but faster, peaking on day 5 instead of day 15. Computational filtering was required because FACS-sorted repertoires could contain abundant contaminating clonotypes from the bulk population. After the booster, most of the clones that had expanded following primary vaccination were detected again (almost 98% of CD4 and 80% to 90% of CD8), which suggests that memory was broadly maintained. A small fraction of clonotypes appeared in both the CD4 and CD8 compartments, likely as a result of convergent recombination.

TCR cDNA was made using 5'RACE template switching, a step that added a universal primer site and unique molecular identifiers. Priming for cDNA synthesis came from both the TCR alpha and TCR beta constant segments. Two PCR steps were used to amplify libraries, with sample barcodes and sequencing adapters being added in the second step. Sequencing of libraries was performed on Illumina HiSeq 2500 (2x100 bp) or NovaSeq (2x150 bp). In the original analysis: Reads were demultiplexed and collapsed into UMI consensus sequences with MIGEC, and V(D)J alignment was performed with MiXCR. Vaccine-responding clonotypes were identified with edgeR using replicate PBMC samples, with FDR below 0.01 and a log2 fold change above 5 up to day 15 being required. Each bulk clonotype was labeled CD4 or CD8 based on which sequenced repertoire, CD4 or CD8, contained the clonotype at higher abundance. TCRdb itself trimmed the public reads at Q25 with fastp, ran MiXCR and retained productive beta chains. Rows with a matching CDR3 protein are joined into one entry that keeps the most common DNA and genes. TCRdb, rather than the study authors, made the V and J calls. This sample lists about 360,000 distinct CDR3 sequences; 6% to 8% were detected once. 14% to 15% of the sample rests with the top ten.

Many counts were recorded for this clonotype. Its antigen remains undetermined. The input lacks base qualities; no much larger clone sits a single base away. What this sample's treatment or condition label stands for: live attenuated yellow fever vaccine strain. At every blood-draw timepoint, two biological replicates of bulk PBMCs were collected. A standard Ficoll-Paque protocol was used to isolate PBMCs from peripheral blood. RNA was extracted with TriZol from bulk PBMCs, CD4 and CD8 fractions, and dextramer-positive and dextramer-negative fractions. Trimming costs V 6 bases and J 0 bases, and their ends lie 7 bases apart. The CDR3 goes from the cysteine to the phenylalanine over 13 residues. Just CDR3 DNA is preserved here, 39 bases in frame from base 1. The CDR1 and CDR2 encoded by the germline V gene are MNHEY and SVGAGI.

The sample was PBMCs, taken 5 days after the yellow fever booster vaccination. This chain is built from TRBV6-5 and TRBJ2-3, with no confident D gene call. The sequence was obtained from a man younger than 40 who received the YFV17D yellow fever vaccine. The bases read TGTGCCAGCAGCACCGACAGCACAGATACGCAGTATTTT. It is translated as CASSTDSTDTQYF.